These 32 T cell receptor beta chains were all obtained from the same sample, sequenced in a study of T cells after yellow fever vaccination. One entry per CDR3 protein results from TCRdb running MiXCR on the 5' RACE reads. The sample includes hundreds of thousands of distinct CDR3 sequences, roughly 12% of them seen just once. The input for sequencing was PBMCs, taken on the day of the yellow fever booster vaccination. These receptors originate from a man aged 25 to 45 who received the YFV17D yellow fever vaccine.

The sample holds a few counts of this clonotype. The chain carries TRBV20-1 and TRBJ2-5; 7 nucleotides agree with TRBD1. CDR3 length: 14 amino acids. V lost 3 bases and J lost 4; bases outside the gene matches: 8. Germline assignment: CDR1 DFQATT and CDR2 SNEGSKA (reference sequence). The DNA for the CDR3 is TGCAGTGCTAGGAGACAGGGTGGGCGAGAGACCCAGTACTTC. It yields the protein CSARRQGGRETQYF.

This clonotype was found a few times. Here the CDR3 reads CASSLVGETNYGYTF. The CDR3 DNA follows: TGTGCCAGCAGCTTAGTGGGAGAGACTAACTATGGCTACACCTTC. The gene calls are TRBV11-2 and TRBJ1-2; no definite D call. Germline V gives CDR1 SGHAT, CDR2 FQNNGV. Trimming cost V 1 base and J 0 bases, with 9 bases left between them. The CDR3 spans 15 residues.

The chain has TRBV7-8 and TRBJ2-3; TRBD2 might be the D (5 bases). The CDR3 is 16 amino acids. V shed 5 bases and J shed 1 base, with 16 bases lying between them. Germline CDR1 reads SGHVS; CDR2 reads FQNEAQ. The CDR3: CASSSGRGMGTDTQYF. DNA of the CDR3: TGTGCCAGCAGCAGTGGTCGGGGAATGGGCACAGATACGCAGTATTTT.

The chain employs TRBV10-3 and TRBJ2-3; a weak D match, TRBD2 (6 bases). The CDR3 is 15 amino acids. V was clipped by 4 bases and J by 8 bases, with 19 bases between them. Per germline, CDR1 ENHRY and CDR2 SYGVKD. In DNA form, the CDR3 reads TGTGCCATCAGTGGGGGGGACCCCCAATCCGGTACGCAGTATTTT. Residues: CAISGGDPQSGTQYF.

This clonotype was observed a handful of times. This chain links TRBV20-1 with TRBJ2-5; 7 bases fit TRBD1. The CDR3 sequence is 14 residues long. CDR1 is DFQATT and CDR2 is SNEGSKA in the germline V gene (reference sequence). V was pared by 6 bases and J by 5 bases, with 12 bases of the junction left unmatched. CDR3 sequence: CSAAIPTRGETQYF. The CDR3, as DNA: TGCAGTGCCGCGATCCCAACCAGGGGGGAGACCCAGTACTTC.

This CDR3 is CASRTQAGAAGANVLTF. In DNA form, the CDR3 reads TGTGCCAGTAGAACCCAGGCCGGGGCCGCTGGGGCCAACGTCCTGACTTTC. The V and J genes are TRBV19 and TRBJ2-6; D is tentatively TRBD1 or TRBD2 (5 bases each). V was trimmed by 6 bases and J by 2 bases, leaving 17 bases between them. From germline, CDR1 is LNHDA and CDR2 SQIVND (reference sequence). The CDR3 length is 17 residues. Variable domain in full (rest from reference TRBV19 and TRBJ2-6): DGGITQSPKYLFRKEGQNVTLSCEQNLNHDAMYWYRQDPGQGLRLIYYSQIVNDFQKGDIAEGYSVSREKKESFPLTVTSAQKNPTAFYLCASRTQAGAAGANVLTFGAGSRLTVL.

This CDR3 is CSVRGLRGETQYF. CDR3 bases: TGCAGCGTACGAGGACTTCGGGGGGAGACCCAGTACTTC. The chain employs TRBV29-1 and TRBJ2-5; weak D call: TRBD2 (6 bases). This CDR3 has 13 residues. Trimming shortened V by 6 bases and J by 5 bases, and 16 bases separated the two germline ends. The V gene's germline CDR1 is SQVTM and CDR2 ANQGSEA.

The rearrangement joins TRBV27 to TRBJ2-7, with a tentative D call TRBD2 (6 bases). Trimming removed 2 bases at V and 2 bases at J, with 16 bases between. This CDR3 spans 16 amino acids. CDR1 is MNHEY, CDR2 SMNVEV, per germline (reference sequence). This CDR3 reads CASSLLGGANAYEQYF. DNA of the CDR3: TGTGCCAGCAGTTTACTCGGAGGGGCTAACGCCTACGAGCAGTACTTC.

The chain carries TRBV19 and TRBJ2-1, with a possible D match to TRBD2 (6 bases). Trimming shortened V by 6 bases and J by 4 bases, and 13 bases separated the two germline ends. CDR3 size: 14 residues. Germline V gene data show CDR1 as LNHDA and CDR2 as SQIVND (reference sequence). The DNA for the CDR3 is TGTGCCAGTAGCCCAGGGAGGCCTTACAATGAGCAGTTCTTC. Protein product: CASSPGRPYNEQFF.

Here the CDR3 reads CARGVLGDTIYF. The CDR3 region has the DNA TGTGCCAGAGGGGTCCTGGGGGACACCATATATTTT. This sequence joins TRBV12-3 or TRBV12-4 and TRBJ1-3; D may be TRBD1 (5 bases). The CDR3 length is 12 residues. V gave up 9 bases and J gave up 8 bases, with 14 bases separating them.

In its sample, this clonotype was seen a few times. CDR3 bases: TGCAGTGCCGCAGACAGGGGTTACTACGAGCAGTACTTC. This gives the protein CSAADRGYYEQYF. The rearrangement links TRBV20-1 to TRBJ2-7, with 8 bases fitting TRBD1. The trim removed 6 bases at V and 3 bases at J, leaving 7 bases unmatched. CDR1 DFQATT and CDR2 SNEGSKA come from the germline V gene (reference sequence). The CDR3 extends over 13 amino acids.

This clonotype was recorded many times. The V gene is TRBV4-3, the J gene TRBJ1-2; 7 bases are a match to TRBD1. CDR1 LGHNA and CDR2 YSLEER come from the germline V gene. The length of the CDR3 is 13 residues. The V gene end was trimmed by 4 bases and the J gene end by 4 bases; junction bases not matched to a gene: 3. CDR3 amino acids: CASSPDRTYGYTF. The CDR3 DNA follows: TGCGCCAGCAGCCCGGACAGGACCTATGGCTACACCTTC.

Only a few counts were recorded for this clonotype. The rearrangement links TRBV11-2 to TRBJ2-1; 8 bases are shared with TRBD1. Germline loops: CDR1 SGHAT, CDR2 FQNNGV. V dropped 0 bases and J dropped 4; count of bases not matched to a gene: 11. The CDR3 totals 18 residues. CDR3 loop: CASSLESGGWGTYNEQFF. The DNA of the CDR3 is TGTGCCAGCAGCTTAGAGTCAGGGGGCTGGGGGACATACAATGAGCAGTTCTTC. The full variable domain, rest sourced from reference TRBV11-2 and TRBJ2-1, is EAGVAQSPRYKIIEKRQSVAFWCNPISGHATLYWYQQILGQGPKLLIQFQNNGVVDDSQLPKDRFSAERLKGVDSTLKIQPAKLEDSAVYLCASSLESGGWGTYNEQFFGPGTRLTVL.

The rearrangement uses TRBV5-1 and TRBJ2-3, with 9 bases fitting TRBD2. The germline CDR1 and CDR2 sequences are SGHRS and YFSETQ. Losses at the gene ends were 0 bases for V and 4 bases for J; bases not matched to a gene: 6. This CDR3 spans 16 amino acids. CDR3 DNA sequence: TGCGCCAGCAGCTTGGATAGCGGGAGTCGGGCAGATACGCAGTATTTT. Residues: CASSLDSGSRADTQYF.

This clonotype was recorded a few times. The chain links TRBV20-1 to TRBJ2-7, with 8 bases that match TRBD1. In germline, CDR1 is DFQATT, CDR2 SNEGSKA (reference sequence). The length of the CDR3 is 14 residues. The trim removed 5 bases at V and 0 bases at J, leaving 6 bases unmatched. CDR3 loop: CSADPGQDSYEQYF. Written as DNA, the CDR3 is TGCAGTGCTGACCCGGGACAGGACTCCTACGAGCAGTACTTC.

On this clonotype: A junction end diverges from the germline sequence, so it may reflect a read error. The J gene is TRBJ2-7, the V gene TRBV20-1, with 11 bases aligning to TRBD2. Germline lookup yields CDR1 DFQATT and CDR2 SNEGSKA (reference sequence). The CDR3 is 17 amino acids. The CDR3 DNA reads TGCAGTGCCAGAGCGGCCTTAGCGGGAGGGCCTCCCTACGAGCAGTACTTC. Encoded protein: CSARAALAGGPPYEQYF.

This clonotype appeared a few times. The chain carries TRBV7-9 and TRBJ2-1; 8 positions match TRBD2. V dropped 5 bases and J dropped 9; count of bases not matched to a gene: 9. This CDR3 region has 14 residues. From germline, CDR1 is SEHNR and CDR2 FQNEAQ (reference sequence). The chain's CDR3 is CASSRSGTLGEQFF. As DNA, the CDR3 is TGTGCCAGCAGCCGTAGCGGGACTTTGGGTGAGCAGTTCTTC. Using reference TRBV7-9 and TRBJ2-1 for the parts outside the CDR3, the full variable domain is DTGVSQNPRHKITKRGQNVTFRCDPISEHNRLYWYRQTLGQGPEFLTYFQNEAQLEKSRLLSDRFSAERPKGSFSTLEIQRTEQGDSAMYLCASSRSGTLGEQFFGPGTRLTVL.

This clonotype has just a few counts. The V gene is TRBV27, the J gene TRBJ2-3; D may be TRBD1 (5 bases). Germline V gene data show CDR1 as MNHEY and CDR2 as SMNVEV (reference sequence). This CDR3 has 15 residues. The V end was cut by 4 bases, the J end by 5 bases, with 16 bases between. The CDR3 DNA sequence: TGTGCCAGCAGTTCTCGGCCAGGGCTGGGAGATACGCAGTATTTT. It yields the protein CASSSRPGLGDTQYF.

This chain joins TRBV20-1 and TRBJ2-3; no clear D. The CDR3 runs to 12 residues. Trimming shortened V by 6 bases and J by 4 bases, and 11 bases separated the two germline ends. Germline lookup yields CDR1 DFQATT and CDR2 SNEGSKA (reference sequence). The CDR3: CSAVTPPDTQYF. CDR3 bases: TGCAGTGCCGTGACTCCCCCAGATACGCAGTATTTT.

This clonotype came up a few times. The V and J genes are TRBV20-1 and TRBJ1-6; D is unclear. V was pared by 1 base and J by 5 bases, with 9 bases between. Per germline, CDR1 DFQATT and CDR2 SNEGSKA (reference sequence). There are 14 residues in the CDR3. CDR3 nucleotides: TGCAGTGCTAGAGTTCCGGGAGATAATTCACCCCTCCACTTT. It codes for CSARVPGDNSPLHF.

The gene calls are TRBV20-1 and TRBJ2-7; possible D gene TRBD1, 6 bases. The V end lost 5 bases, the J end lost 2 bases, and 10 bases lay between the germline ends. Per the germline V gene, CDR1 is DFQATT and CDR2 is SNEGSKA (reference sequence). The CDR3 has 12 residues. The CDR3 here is CSARQVTYEQYF. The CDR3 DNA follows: TGCAGTGCTCGACAGGTGACCTACGAGCAGTACTTC.

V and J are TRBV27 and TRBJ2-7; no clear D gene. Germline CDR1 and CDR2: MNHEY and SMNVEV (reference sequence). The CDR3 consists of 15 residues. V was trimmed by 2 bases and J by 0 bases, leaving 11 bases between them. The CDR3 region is CASSLDPDGSYEQYF. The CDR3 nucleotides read TGTGCCAGCAGTTTAGACCCTGACGGCTCCTACGAGCAGTACTTC.

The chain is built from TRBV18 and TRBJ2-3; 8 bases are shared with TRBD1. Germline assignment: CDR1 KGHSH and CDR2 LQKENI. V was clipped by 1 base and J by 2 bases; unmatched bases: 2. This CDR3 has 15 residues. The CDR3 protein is CASSPRTGPTDTQYF. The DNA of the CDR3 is TGTGCCAGCTCACCACGGACAGGGCCCACAGATACGCAGTATTTT.

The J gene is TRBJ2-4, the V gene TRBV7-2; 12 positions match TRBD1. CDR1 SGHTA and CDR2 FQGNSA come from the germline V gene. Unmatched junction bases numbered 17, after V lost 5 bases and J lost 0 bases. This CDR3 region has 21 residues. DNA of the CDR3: TGTGCCAGCAGCCAAAGGGAAACGGGACAGGGGGCTCTCGGAGCCAAAAACATTCAGTACTTC. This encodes CASSQRETGQGALGAKNIQYF.

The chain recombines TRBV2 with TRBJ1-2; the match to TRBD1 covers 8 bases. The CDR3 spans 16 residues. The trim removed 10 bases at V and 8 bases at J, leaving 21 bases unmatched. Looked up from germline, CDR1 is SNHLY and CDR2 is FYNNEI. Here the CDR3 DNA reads TGTGCCACCCCCACGTCGTCCGGGACAGGAGGGAAGGGCTACACCTTC. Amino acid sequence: CATPTSSGTGGKGYTF.

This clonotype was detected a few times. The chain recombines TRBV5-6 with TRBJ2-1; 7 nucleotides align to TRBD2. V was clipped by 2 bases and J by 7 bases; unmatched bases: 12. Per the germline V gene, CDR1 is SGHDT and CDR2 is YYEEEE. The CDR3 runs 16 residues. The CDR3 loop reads CASSFFAGATGNEQFF. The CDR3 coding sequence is TGTGCCAGCAGCTTTTTTGCGGGAGCGACTGGGAATGAGCAGTTCTTC.

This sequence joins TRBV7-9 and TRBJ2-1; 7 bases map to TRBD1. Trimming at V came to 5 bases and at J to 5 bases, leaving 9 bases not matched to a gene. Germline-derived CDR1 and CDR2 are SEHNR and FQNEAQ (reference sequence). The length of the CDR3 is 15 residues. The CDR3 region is CASSLRQGPNNEQFF. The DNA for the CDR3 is TGTGCCAGCAGCCTGCGACAGGGTCCCAACAATGAGCAGTTCTTC.

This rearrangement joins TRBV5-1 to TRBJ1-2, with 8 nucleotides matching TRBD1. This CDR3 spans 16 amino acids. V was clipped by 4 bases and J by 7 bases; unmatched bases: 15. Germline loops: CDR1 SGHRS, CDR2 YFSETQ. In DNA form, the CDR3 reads TGCGCCAGCAGCATCACCGGGACAGGAGCTCCCTTTGGCTACACCTTC. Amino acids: CASSITGTGAPFGYTF. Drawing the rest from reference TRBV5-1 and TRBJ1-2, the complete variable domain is KAGVTQTPRYLIKTRGQQVTLSCSPISGHRSVSWYQQTPGQGLQFLFEYFSETQRNKGNFPGRFSGRQFSNSRSEMNVSTLELGDSALYLCASSITGTGAPFGYTFGSGTRLTVV.

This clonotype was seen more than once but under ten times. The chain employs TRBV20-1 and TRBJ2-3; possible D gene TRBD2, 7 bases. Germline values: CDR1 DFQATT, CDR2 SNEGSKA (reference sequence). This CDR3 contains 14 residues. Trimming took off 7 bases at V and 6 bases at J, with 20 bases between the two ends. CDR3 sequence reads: CSVMGAGASDTQYF. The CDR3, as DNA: TGCAGTGTCATGGGGGCGGGAGCGTCCGATACGCAGTATTTT.

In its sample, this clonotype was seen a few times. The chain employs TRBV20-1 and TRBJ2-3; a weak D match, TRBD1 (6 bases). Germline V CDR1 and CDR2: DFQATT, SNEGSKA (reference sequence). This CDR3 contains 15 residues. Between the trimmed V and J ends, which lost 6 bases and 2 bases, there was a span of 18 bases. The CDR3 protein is CSAPDRRLSTDTQYF. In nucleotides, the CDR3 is TGCAGTGCGCCGGACAGAAGATTATCCACAGATACGCAGTATTTT.

The CDR3 DNA follows: TGCGCCAGCAGCTCGAGGGACCTCACAGATACGCAGTATTTT. It translates to CASSSRDLTDTQYF. The chain uses TRBV5-1 and TRBJ2-3; D possibly matches TRBD1 or TRBD2 (5 bases each). The CDR3 runs to 14 residues. V gave up 3 bases and J gave up 2 bases, with 10 bases separating them. Germline CDR1 SGHRS, CDR2 YFSETQ. Complete variable domain (other parts from reference TRBV5-1 and TRBJ2-3): KAGVTQTPRYLIKTRGQQVTLSCSPISGHRSVSWYQQTPGQGLQFLFEYFSETQRNKGNFPGRFSGRQFSNSRSEMNVSTLELGDSALYLCASSSRDLTDTQYFGPGTRLTVL.

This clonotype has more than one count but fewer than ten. The CDR3 sequence is CASSYPRTGEIQETQYF. As DNA, the CDR3 is TGTGCCAGCAGTTACCCCAGGACAGGGGAAATCCAAGAGACCCAGTACTTC. The chain carries TRBV6-5 and TRBJ2-5; 9 bases fit TRBD1. Germline values: CDR1 MNHEY, CDR2 SVGAGI. The length of the CDR3 is 17 residues. The V segment lost 2 bases and the J segment 1 base; nucleotides outside the gene matches: 8.